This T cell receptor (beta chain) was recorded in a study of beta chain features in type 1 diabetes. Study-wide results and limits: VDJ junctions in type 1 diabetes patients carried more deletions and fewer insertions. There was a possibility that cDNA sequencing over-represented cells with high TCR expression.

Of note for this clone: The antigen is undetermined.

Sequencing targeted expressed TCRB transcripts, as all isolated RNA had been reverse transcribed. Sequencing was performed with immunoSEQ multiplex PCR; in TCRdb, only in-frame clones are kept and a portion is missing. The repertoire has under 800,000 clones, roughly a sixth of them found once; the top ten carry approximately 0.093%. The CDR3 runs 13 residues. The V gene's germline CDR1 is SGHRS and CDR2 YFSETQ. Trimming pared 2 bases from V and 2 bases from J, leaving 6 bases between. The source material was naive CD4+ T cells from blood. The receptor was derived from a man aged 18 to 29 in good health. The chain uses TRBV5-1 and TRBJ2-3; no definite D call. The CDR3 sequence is CASSFGDTDTQYF. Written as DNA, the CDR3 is TGCGCCAGCAGCTTCGGAGACACAGATACGCAGTATTTT. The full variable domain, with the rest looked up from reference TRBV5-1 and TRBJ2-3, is KAGVTQTPRYLIKTRGQQVTLSCSPISGHRSVSWYQQTPGQGLQFLFEYFSETQRNKGNFPGRFSGRQFSNSRSEMNVSTLELGDSALYLCASSFGDTDTQYFGPGTRLTVL.